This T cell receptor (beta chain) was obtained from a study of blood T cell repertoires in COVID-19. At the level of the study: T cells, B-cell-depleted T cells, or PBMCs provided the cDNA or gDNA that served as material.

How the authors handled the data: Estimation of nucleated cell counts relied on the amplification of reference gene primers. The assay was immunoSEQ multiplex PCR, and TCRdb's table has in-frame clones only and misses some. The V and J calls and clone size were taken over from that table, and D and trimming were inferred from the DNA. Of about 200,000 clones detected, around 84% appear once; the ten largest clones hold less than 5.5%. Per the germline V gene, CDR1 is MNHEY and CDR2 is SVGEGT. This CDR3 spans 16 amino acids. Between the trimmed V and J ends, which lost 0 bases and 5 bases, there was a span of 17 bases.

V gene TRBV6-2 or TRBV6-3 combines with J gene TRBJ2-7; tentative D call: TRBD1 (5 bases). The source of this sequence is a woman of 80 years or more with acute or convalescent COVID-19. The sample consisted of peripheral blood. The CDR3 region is CASSYSQGMARDEQYF. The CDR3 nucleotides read TGTGCCAGCAGTTACTCGCAGGGTATGGCACGAGACGAGCAGTACTTC.